The following is a T cell receptor beta chain sequence with its context. Antigen unknown. After removal of 5 bases from V and 3 bases from J, the junction contained 5 bases not matched to a gene. Germline CDR1 SGHAT, CDR2 FQNNGV. CDR3 size: 14 residues. The source of the sample is a study of OX40 agonist ivuxolimab in advanced cancers. Study-wide context: Partial responses were observed in three patients, of whom one had hepatocellular carcinoma and two had cutaneous melanoma.

Sequencing used immunoSEQ multiplex PCR; TCRdb keeps in-frame clones, though not all of them. The profile shows roughly 38,000 clones, 85% of them singletons. Study results and caveats: Averaged across samples, CD8+ T cells carried more expanded clones than CD4+ did.

The sequence came from an adult with an advanced solid tumor such as melanoma, head and neck, liver or kidney cancer. J is TRBJ2-7 and V is TRBV11-2; 9 bases line up with TRBD1. The starting material was CD4+ or CD8+ T cells sorted from blood, obtained in a trial of the OX40 agonist ivuxolimab. CDR3 nucleotides: TGTGCCAGCAGCGACTACAGGGGGCACTACGAGCAGTACTTC. This sequence encodes CASSDYRGHYEQYF.